This is a list of T cell receptor beta chains from one sample in a study of T-cell memory formation after mild COVID-19. A single record per CDR3 protein comes from TCRdb applying MiXCR to the 5' RACE reads. The sample has roughly 280,000 distinct CDR3 sequences, 15% to 20% seen once; the top ten hold 22%. Sequenced material: PBMCs or a T cell subset sorted from them (not recorded which). These receptors were collected from a man aged 18 to 29 who had mild COVID-19 (a few samples of this study predate the infection). Cell type and time point are not known. Both conserved end residues are part of each CDR3. The order of the fields is J gene, clone size, D gene, V gene, CDR3 DNA, CDR3 protein. The D gene is left open where the match is weak. Some rows have no size entry. The others give once, few or many, or a class for an expanded clone.

J gene: TRBJ1-5
clone size: few
D gene: .
V gene: TRBV6-2/TRBV6-3
CDR3 DNA: TGTGCCAGCAGTGGAGACAGGCTTAATAGCAATCAGCCCCAGCATTTT
CDR3 protein: CASSGDRLNSNQPQHF

J gene: TRBJ1-2
clone size: few
D gene: .
V gene: TRBV9
CDR3 DNA: TGTGCCAGCAGCGTAGACCCGAACTATGGCTACACCTTC
CDR3 protein: CASSVDPNYGYTF

J gene: TRBJ1-2
clone size: .
D gene: .
V gene: TRBV29-1
CDR3 DNA: TGCAGCGTTGATATCCTCGGGGGCTACACCTTC
CDR3 protein: CSVDILGGYTF

J gene: TRBJ2-2
clone size: few
D gene: TRBD2
V gene: TRBV27
CDR3 DNA: TGTGCCAGCAGAATTACTGGGACTAGCCCCGGGGAGCTGTTTTTT
CDR3 protein: CASRITGTSPGELFF

J gene: TRBJ2-3
clone size: few
D gene: .
V gene: TRBV28
CDR3 DNA: TGTGCCAGCAGTTTACAAAGCGGTGGGCCGAGGGATACGCAGTATTTT
CDR3 protein: CASSLQSGGPRDTQYF

J gene: TRBJ2-1
clone size: many
D gene: TRBD2
V gene: TRBV7-2
CDR3 DNA: TGTGCCAGCAGCACTAGCGGGGGGGGCTACAATGAGCAGTTCTTC
CDR3 protein: CASSTSGGGYNEQFF

J gene: TRBJ2-4
clone size: few
D gene: TRBD2
V gene: TRBV4-3
CDR3 DNA: TGCGCCAGCAGCCAGACCGGGACTAGCGGGGTAGACATTCAGTACTTC
CDR3 protein: CASSQTGTSGVDIQYF

J gene: TRBJ1-1
clone size: .
D gene: .
V gene: TRBV4-3
CDR3 DNA: TGCGCCAGCAGCCAAGTTATTTATGAGGGGGACACTGAAGCTTTCTTT
CDR3 protein: CASSQVIYEGDTEAFF

J gene: TRBJ2-1
clone size: few
D gene: .
V gene: TRBV4-2
CDR3 DNA: TGTGCCAGCAGCCAAGTCCTGGACAATGAGCAGTTCTTC
CDR3 protein: CASSQVLDNEQFF

J gene: TRBJ2-6
clone size: few
D gene: .
V gene: TRBV7-3
CDR3 DNA: TGTGCCAGCAGCCAGTACAGGGCTGGGGCCAACGTCCTGACTTTC
CDR3 protein: CASSQYRAGANVLTF

J gene: TRBJ2-3
clone size: .
D gene: .
V gene: TRBV6-5
CDR3 DNA: TGTGCCAGCAGTTCCCCGAGAGGGGTCACAGATACGCAGTATTTT
CDR3 protein: CASSSPRGVTDTQYF

J gene: TRBJ2-1
clone size: few
D gene: TRBD1
V gene: TRBV29-1
CDR3 DNA: TGCAGCGGCCAGGGGGCATCGTACAATGAGCAGTTCTTC
CDR3 protein: CSGQGASYNEQFF

J gene: TRBJ2-2
clone size: few
D gene: TRBD2
V gene: TRBV7-8
CDR3 DNA: TGTGCCAGCAGCTTTCCACTAGCGGGCACCGGGGAGCTGTTTTTT
CDR3 protein: CASSFPLAGTGELFF

J gene: TRBJ1-1
clone size: many
D gene: .
V gene: TRBV12-3/TRBV12-4
CDR3 DNA: TGTGCCAGCAGTTTCCCGAACACTGAAGCTTTCTTT
CDR3 protein: CASSFPNTEAFF

J gene: TRBJ1-1
clone size: few
D gene: .
V gene: TRBV5-1
CDR3 DNA: TGCGCCAGCAGAAGGGGGTCCGGGGATGAAGCTTTCTTT
CDR3 protein: CASRRGSGDEAFF

J gene: TRBJ1-1
clone size: many
D gene: .
V gene: TRBV7-3
CDR3 DNA: TGTGCCAGCAGCTTAGAAGGGAACTATCACCGAACCACTGAAGCTTTCTTT
CDR3 protein: CASSLEGNYHRTTEAFF

J gene: TRBJ2-7
clone size: few
D gene: TRBD1
V gene: TRBV5-1
CDR3 DNA: TGCGCCAGCTCCCCAGGGGGACAGTTCTACGAGCAGTACTTC
CDR3 protein: CASSPGGQFYEQYF

J gene: TRBJ2-5
clone size: .
D gene: .
V gene: TRBV5-1
CDR3 DNA: TGCGCCAGCAGCGAAAACTGGGGGGCGCTTGAGACCCAGTACTTC
CDR3 protein: CASSENWGALETQYF